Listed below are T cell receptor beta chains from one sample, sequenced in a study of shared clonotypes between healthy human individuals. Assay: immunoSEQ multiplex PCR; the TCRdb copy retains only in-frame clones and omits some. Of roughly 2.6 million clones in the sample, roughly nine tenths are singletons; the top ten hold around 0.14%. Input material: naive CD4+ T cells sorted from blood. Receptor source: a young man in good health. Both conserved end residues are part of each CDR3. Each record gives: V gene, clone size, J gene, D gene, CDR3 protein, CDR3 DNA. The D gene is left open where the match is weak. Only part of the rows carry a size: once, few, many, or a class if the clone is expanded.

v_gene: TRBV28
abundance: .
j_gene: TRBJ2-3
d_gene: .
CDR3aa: CASNPWGGATDTQYF
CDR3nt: TGTGCCAGCAACCCCTGGGGGGGGGCTACAGATACGCAGTATTTT

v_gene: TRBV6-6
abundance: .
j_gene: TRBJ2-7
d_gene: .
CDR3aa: CASSSAGTGYEQYF
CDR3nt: TGTGCCAGCAGTTCCGCCGGGACCGGATACGAGCAGTACTTC

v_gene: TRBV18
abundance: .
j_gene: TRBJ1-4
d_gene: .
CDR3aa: CASSPLTGYNEKLFF
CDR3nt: TGTGCCAGCTCACCGCTGACAGGATACAATGAAAAACTGTTTTTT

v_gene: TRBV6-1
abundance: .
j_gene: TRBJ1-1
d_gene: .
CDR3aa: CASDASSNTEAFF
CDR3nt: TGTGCCAGTGACGCGTCCTCGAACACTGAAGCTTTCTTT

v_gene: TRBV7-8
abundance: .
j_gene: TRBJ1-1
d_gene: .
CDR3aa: CASSLGFGLGAFF
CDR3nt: TGTGCCAGCAGCTTAGGCTTCGGACTAGGGGCTTTCTTT

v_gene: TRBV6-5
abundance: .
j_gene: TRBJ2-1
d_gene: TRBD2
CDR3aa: CASRTTGGGPTEQFF
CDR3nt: TGTGCCAGCAGGACTACCGGCGGGGGGCCCACCGAGCAGTTCTTC

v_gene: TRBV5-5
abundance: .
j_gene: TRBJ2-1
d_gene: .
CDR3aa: CASSLGPGRDYNEQFF
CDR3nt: TGTGCCAGCAGCTTGGGACCGGGACGCGATTACAATGAGCAGTTCTTC

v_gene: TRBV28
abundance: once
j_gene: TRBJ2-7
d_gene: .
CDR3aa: CASSLGPAYEQYF
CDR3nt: TGTGCCAGCAGTTTAGGTCCGGCCTACGAGCAGTACTTC

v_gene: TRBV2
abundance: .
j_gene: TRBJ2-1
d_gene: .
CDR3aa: CASRRGGSSDEQFF
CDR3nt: TGTGCCAGCAGACGAGGGGGGTCGTCGGATGAGCAGTTCTTC

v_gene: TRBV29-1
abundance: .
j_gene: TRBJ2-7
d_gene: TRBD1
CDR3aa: CSVPKGQAYEQYF
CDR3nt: TGCAGCGTTCCCAAAGGACAGGCCTACGAGCAGTACTTC

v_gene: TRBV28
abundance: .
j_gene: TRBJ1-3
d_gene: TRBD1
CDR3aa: CASSLIQGGNTIYF
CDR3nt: TGTGCCAGCAGTTTAATACAGGGGGGAAACACCATATATTTT

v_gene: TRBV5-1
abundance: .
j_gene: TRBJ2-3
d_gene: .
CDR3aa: CASSRQEITDTQYF
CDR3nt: TGCGCCAGCAGCCGACAGGAGATCACAGATACGCAGTATTTT

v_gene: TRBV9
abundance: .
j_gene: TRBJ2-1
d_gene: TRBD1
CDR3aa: CASSATLEGAWNEQFF
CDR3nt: TGTGCCAGCAGCGCGACCTTAGAGGGGGCTTGGAATGAGCAGTTCTTC

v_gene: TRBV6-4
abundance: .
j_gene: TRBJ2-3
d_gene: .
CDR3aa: CASSDSMRTDTQYF
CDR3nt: TGTGCCAGCAGTGACTCGATGAGGACAGATACGCAGTATTTT

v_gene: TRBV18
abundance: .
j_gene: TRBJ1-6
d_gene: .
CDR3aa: CASSPPTQGGSPLHF
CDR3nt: TGTGCCAGCTCACCACCGACCCAGGGTGGGTCACCCCTCCACTTT

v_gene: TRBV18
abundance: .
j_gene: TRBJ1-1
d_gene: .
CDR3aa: CASSPGDRPEAFF
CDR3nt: TGTGCCAGCTCACCCGGAGACAGGCCAGAAGCTTTCTTT

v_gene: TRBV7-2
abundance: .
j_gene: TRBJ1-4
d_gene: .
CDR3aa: CASSFSGAEKLFF
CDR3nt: TGTGCCAGCAGCTTTTCGGGGGCAGAAAAACTGTTTTTT

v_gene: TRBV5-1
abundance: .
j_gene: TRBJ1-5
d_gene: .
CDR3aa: CASSPKVWERRMNQPQHF
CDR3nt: TGCGCCAGCAGCCCTAAAGTCTGGGAAAGGCGAATGAATCAGCCCCAGCATTTT

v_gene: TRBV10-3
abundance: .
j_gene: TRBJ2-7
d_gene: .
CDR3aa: CAISDRTEQYF
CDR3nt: TGTGCCATCAGTGATCGGACAGAGCAGTACTTC

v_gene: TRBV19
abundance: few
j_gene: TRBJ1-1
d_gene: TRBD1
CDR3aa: CASSARQGEESTEAFF
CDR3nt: TGTGCCAGTAGTGCCCGACAGGGGGAAGAGAGCACTGAAGCTTTCTTT

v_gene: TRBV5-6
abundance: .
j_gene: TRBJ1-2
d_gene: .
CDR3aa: CASSSQTLNYGYTF
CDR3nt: TGTGCCAGCAGCTCGCAGACACTTAACTATGGCTACACCTTC

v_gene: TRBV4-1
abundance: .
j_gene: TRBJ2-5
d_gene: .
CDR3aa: CASSQSGTATQETQYF
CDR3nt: TGCGCCAGCAGCCAGAGCGGGACAGCTACCCAAGAGACCCAGTACTTC

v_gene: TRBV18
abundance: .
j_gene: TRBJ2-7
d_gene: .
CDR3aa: CASSPIDGYEQYF
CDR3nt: TGTGCCAGCTCACCAATCGACGGCTACGAGCAGTACTTC

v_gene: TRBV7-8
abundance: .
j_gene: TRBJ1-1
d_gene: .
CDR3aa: CASSAPQGLNTEAFF
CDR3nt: TGTGCCAGCAGCGCCCCACAGGGATTGAACACTGAAGCTTTCTTT

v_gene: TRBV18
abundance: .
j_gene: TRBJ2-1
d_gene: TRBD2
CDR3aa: CASSQGLVPYNEQFF
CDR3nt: TGTGCCAGCTCACAGGGACTAGTCCCCTACAATGAGCAGTTCTTC

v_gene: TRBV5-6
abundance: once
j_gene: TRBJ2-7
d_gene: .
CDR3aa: CASSLYGGGLVGARYEQYF
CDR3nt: TGTGCCAGCAGCTTATATGGTGGGGGATTGGTTGGTGCCCGATACGAGCAGTACTTC

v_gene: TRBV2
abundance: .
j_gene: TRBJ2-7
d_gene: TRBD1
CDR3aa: CASSGTGGNHEQYF
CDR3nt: TGTGCCAGCAGTGGGACAGGGGGTAACCACGAGCAGTACTTC

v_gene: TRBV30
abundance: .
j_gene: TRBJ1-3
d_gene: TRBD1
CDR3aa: CAGGQGAVGNTIYF
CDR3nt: TGTGCCGGCGGACAGGGGGCGGTAGGAAACACCATATATTTT

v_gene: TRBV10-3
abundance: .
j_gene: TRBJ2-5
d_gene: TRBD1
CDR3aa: CAISSWTGVLETQYF
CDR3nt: TGTGCCATCAGTTCCTGGACAGGGGTATTGGAGACCCAGTACTTC

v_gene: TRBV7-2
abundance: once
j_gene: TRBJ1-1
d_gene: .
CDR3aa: CASSLAGLLNTEAFF
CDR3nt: TGTGCCAGCAGCTTAGCGGGACTGCTGAACACTGAAGCTTTCTTT

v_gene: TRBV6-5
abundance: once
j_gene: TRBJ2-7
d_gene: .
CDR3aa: CASSLRDSSYEQYF
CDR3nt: TGTGCCAGCAGTTTACGGGACTCCTCCTACGAGCAGTACTTC

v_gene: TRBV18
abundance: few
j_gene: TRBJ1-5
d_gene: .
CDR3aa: CASSTSAGNQPQHF
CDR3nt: TGTGCCAGCTCGACCTCAGCGGGGAATCAGCCCCAGCATTTT

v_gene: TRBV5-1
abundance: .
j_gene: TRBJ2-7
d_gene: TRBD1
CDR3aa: CASSITGGGLYEQYF
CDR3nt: TGCGCCAGCAGCATAACAGGGGGCGGACTGTACGAGCAGTACTTC

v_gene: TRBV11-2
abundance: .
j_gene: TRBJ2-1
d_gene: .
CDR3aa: CASSPRGRLLYNEQFF
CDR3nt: TGTGCCAGCAGCCCAAGGGGCCGTCTACTGTACAATGAGCAGTTCTTC

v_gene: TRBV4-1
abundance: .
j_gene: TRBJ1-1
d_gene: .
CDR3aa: CASSHPGRNTEAFF
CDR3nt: TGCGCCAGCAGCCATCCCGGACGGAACACTGAAGCTTTCTTT

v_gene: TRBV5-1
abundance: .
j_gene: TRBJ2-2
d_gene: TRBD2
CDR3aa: CASSPDAGDTGELFF
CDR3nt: TGCGCCAGCAGCCCTGACGCGGGAGATACCGGGGAGCTGTTTTTT

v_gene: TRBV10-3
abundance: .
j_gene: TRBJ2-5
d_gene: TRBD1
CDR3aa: CAISEQGYQETQYF
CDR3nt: TGTGCCATCAGTGAACAGGGGTACCAAGAGACCCAGTACTTC

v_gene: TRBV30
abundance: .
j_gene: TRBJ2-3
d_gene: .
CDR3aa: CAWSSVSTDMQYF
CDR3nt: TGTGCCTGGAGTTCGGTTAGCACAGATATGCAGTATTTT

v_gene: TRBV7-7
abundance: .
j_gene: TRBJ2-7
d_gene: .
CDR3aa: CASSLGERRGYSYEQYF
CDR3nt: TGTGCTAGCAGCTTAGGGGAAAGGAGAGGATACTCCTACGAGCAGTACTTC

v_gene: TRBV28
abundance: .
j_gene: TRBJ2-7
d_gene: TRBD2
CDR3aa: CASRNSGVHEQYF
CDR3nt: TGTGCCAGCAGGAATAGCGGGGTCCACGAGCAGTACTTC